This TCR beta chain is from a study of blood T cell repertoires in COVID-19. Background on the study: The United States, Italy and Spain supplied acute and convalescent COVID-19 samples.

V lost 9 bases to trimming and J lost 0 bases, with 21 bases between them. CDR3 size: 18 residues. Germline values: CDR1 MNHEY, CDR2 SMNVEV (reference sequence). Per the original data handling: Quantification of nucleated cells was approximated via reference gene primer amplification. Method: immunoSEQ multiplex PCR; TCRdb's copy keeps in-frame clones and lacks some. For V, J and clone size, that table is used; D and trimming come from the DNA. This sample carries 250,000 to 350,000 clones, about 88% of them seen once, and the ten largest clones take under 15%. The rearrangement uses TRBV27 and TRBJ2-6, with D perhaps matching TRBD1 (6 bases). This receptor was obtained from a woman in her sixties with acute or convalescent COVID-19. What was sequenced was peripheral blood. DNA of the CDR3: TGTGCCAGTCCCGCCCGCGAGACAGGAAGCTCTGGGGCCAACGTCCTGACTTTC. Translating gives CASPARETGSSGANVLTF.